Shown below are 14 T cell receptor beta chains from a single sample sequenced in a study of CD8+ T cells in alopecia areata. Treatment reported: oral pan-JAK inhibitor, 5-10 mg twice daily. cDNA serving as the sequencing template came from extracted, reverse transcribed RNA. The assay was immunoSEQ multiplex PCR, and TCRdb's table has in-frame clones only and misses some. The sample has 180,000 or so clones, 58% seen once. The sequencing here drew on CD4+ T cells sorted from blood, taken at week 24, from a patient treated with tofacitinib. The origin of the receptors is a human donor with alopecia areata.

The V call is TRBV21-1, the J call TRBJ2-6. TRBV21-1 is deemed a pseudogene. The CDR3 is 14 residues long. The CDR3 nucleotides are TGTGCCAGCAGCAATGGCTCTGGGGCCAACGTCCTGACTTTC. As protein: CASSNGSGANVLTF.

V gene TRBV15 combines with J gene TRBJ2-3; perhaps D is TRBD1 or TRBD2 (5 bases each). V lost 5 bases and J lost 10, with 16 bases in between. The CDR3 is 13 amino acids. Germline loops: CDR1 LNHNV, CDR2 YYDKDF (reference sequence). CDR3 amino acids: CATSAGTPSAQYF. For the CDR3, the DNA is TGTGCCACCAGCGCCGGGACCCCGAGTGCGCAGTATTTT.

As concerns this clone: The sample carries other DNA sequences with the same CDR3. This chain connects TRBV11-2 to TRBJ2-5; no firm D call. Germline V gene sequence: CDR1 SGHAT, CDR2 FQNNGV. V lost 4 bases, J lost 5 bases, and 5 bases lay in between. The CDR3 consists of 11 residues. The CDR3, as DNA: TGTGCCAGCAGCTCAAGGGAGACCCAGTACTTC. This encodes CASSSRETQYF.

This sequence joins TRBV19 and TRBJ1-5, with 8 bases fitting TRBD1. Germline lookup yields CDR1 LNHDA and CDR2 SQIVND (reference sequence). V lost 3 bases to trimming and J lost 8 bases; unmatched junction nucleotides: 6. This CDR3 spans 14 amino acids. The CDR3 nucleotides read TGTGCCAGTAGTATCACAGGGGGTTGGGAGCCCCAGCATTTT. The encoded protein is CASSITGGWEPQHF.

The chain has TRBV29-1 and TRBJ2-7; D is unclear. Trimming took off 5 bases at V and 6 bases at J, with 11 bases between the two ends. This CDR3 spans 11 amino acids. Germline V gene data show CDR1 as SQVTM and CDR2 as ANQGSEA. The CDR3 region has the DNA TGCAGCGTTTCCCTCCTCTTCGAGCAGTACTTC. Amino acids: CSVSLLFEQYF.

This chain uses TRBV29-1 with TRBJ2-5, with 7 nucleotides matching TRBD2. Germline trimming cut 7 bases from V and 1 base from J; bases unmatched to any gene: 3. Germline CDR1 and CDR2: SQVTM and ANQGSEA. The CDR3 loop spans 12 amino acids. The CDR3 region has the DNA TGCAGCGGCGGGGGATCCCAAGAGACCCAGTACTTC. Translating gives CSGGGSQETQYF.

The chain links TRBV28 to TRBJ2-3; 9 bases are a match to TRBD1. Germline CDR1 reads MDHEN; CDR2 reads SYDVKM. Trimming cost V 6 bases and J 4 bases; bases outside gene matches: 11. The CDR3 length is 16 residues. CDR3 coding DNA: TGTGCCAGCAGACCCCTCGGGGACAGGGAGGCAGATACGCAGTATTTT. This gives the protein CASRPLGDREADTQYF.

The rearrangement links TRBV29-1 to TRBJ2-7; TRBD1 might be the D (5 bases). CDR1 and CDR2 (germline): SQVTM, ANQGSEA. The CDR3 has 14 amino acids. V lost 4 bases to trimming and J lost 2 bases, with 15 bases between them. CDR3 sequence: CSVVRSLTAYEQYF. The DNA for the CDR3 is TGCAGCGTTGTTCGCTCTTTGACAGCCTACGAGCAGTACTTC.

V gene TRBV30 combines with J gene TRBJ1-2, with D perhaps matching TRBD1 (5 bases). The ends were cut back, 0 bases at V and 8 bases at J, with 7 bases in the middle. Germline CDR1 reads GTSNPN; CDR2 reads SVGIG (reference sequence). This CDR3 comprises 11 residues. CDR3 sequence: CAWSVGEGYTF. The CDR3 coding sequence is TGTGCCTGGAGTGTAGGGGAGGGCTACACCTTC.

This clone has just a few counts. The chain uses TRBV11-1 and TRBJ2-1, with D hard to call. The ends were cut back, 5 bases at V and 6 bases at J, with 14 bases in the middle. The germline CDR1 and CDR2 sequences are SGHAT and FQDESV (reference sequence). The CDR3 extends over 14 amino acids. The DNA for the CDR3 is TGTGCCAGCAGCCCCAGTCGGGCCGCCAATGAGCAGTTCTTC. Amino acid sequence: CASSPSRAANEQFF.

This clone has a handful of counts. The chain combines TRBV28 with TRBJ2-1; TRBD1 aligns across 8 bases. The CDR3 runs 15 residues. Trimming took 5 bases from V and 3 from J; bases not matched to a gene: 6. The V gene's germline CDR1 is MDHEN and CDR2 SYDVKM. The DNA for the CDR3 is TGTGCCAGCAGTGTAGACAGGGGAAGCTACAATGAGCAGTTCTTC. Its translation: CASSVDRGSYNEQFF. The entire variable domain, with the rest obtained from reference TRBV28 and TRBJ2-1, is as follows: DVKVTQSSRYLVKRTGEKVFLECVQDMDHENMFWYRQDPGLGLRLIYFSYDVKMKEKGDIPEGYSVSREKKERFSLILESASTNQTSMYLCASSVDRGSYNEQFFGPGTRLTVL.

The chain has TRBV4-3 and TRBJ2-7; 16 bases line up with TRBD2. V lost 4 bases and J lost 3; bases outside the gene matches: 9. The germline gives CDR1 LGHNA, CDR2 YSLEER. The CDR3 spans 18 residues. The CDR3 is CASSPSGLAGGKNYEQYF. The DNA of the CDR3 is TGCGCCAGCAGCCCGTCGGGACTAGCGGGAGGGAAGAACTACGAGCAGTACTTC.

The rearrangement joins TRBV19 to TRBJ1-5, with 7 nucleotides matching TRBD1. Germline V gene data show CDR1 as LNHDA and CDR2 as SQIVND (reference sequence). The CDR3 length is 15 residues. V lost 7 bases to trimming and J lost 7 bases; unmatched junction nucleotides: 13. The chain's CDR3 is CASTQGESVKQPQHF. The CDR3 region has the DNA TGTGCCAGTACCCAGGGGGAATCTGTGAAGCAGCCCCAGCATTTT.

J is TRBJ2-5 and V is TRBV5-6; D call uncertain. The V gene's germline CDR1 is SGHDT and CDR2 YYEEEE. V was trimmed by 0 bases and J by 4 bases, leaving 4 bases between them. The CDR3 consists of 12 residues. CDR3 protein: CASSLDRETQYF. DNA of the CDR3: TGTGCCAGCAGCTTGGATCGAGAGACCCAGTACTTC.